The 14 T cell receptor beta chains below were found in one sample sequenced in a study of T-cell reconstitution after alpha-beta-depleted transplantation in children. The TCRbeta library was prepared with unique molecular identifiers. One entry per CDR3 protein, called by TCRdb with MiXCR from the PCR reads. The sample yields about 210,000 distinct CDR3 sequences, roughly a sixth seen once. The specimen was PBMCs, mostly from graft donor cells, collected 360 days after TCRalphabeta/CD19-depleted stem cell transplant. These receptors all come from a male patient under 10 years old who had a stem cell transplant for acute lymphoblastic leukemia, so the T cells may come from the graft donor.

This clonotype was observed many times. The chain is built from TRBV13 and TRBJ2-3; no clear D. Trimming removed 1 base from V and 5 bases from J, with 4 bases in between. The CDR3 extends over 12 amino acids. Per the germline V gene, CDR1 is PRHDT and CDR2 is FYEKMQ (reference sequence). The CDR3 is CASSLARDTQYF. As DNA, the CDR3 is TGTGCCAGCAGCTTAGCTCGAGATACGCAGTATTTT.

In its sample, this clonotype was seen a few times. The CDR3 loop reads CASSQGLWSAGGVMGSYEQYF. CDR3 in DNA: TGTGCCAGCAGCCAAGGGTTATGGAGTGCGGGTGGGGTGATGGGCTCCTACGAGCAGTACTTC. This chain uses TRBV4-2 with TRBJ2-7; possibly TRBD2 for D (5 bases). This CDR3 has 21 residues. V was pared by 1 base and J by 0 bases, with 28 bases between. Germline V gene lookup returns CDR1 LGHNA and CDR2 YNFKEQ.

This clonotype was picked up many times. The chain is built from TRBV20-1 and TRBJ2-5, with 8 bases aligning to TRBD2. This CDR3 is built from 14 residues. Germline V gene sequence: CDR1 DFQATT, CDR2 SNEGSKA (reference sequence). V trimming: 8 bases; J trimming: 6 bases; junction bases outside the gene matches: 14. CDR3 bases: TGCAGTCCCTCCGGAGCGGGGGCCACAAAGACCCAGTACTTC. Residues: CSPSGAGATKTQYF.

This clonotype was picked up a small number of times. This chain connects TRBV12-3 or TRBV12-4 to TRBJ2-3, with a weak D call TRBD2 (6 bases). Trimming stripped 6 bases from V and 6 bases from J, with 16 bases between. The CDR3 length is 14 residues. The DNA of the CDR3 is TGTGCCAGCAGCATCTCGGGGGACCGGGATACGCAGTATTTT. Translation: CASSISGDRDTQYF.

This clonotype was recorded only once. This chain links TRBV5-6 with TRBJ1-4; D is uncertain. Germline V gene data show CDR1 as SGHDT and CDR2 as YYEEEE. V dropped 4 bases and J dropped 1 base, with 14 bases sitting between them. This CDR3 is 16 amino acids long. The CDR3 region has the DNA TGTGCCAGCAGCCTCTACCTCGGAATAACTAATGAAAAACTGTTTTTT. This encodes CASSLYLGITNEKLFF.

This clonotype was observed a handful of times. The chain's CDR3 is CSVERPPGLAGGPPSTDTQYF. CDR3 coding DNA: TGCAGCGTTGAAAGACCCCCGGGACTAGCGGGGGGGCCCCCTAGCACAGATACGCAGTATTTT. V is TRBV29-1 and J is TRBJ2-3; 16 bases match TRBD2. This CDR3 has 21 residues. CDR1 and CDR2 from the germline V gene are SQVTM and ANQGSEA. V lost 2 bases, J lost 0 bases, and 14 bases stayed unmatched.

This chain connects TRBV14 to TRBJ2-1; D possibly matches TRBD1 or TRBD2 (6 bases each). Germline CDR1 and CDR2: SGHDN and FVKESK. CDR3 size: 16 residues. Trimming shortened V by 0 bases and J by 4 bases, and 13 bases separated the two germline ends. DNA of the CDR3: TGTGCCAGCAGCCAAGATCCAAGGGGGGTTTACAATGAGCAGTTCTTC. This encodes CASSQDPRGVYNEQFF.

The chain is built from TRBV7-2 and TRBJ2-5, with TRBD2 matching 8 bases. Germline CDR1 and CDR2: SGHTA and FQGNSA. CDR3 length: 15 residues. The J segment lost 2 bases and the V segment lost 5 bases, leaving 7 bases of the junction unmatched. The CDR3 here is CASSPFGLAQETQYF. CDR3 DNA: TGTGCCAGCAGCCCGTTCGGACTAGCTCAAGAGACCCAGTACTTC.

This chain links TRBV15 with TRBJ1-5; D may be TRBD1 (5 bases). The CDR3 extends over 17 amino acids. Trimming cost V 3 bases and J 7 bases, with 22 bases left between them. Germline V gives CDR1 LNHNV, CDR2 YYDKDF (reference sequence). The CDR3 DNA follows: TGTGCCACCAGCAGCGGGTCAGGGTACGAGTATGGGCAGCCCCAGCATTTT. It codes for CATSSGSGYEYGQPQHF.

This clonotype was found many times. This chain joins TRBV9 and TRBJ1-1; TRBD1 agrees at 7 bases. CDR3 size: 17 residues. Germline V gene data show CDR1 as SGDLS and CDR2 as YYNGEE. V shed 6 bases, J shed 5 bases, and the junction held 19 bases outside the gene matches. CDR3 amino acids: CASTPDPVQGLRTEAFF. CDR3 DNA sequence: TGTGCCAGCACCCCAGATCCCGTACAGGGGTTAAGGACTGAAGCTTTCTTT.

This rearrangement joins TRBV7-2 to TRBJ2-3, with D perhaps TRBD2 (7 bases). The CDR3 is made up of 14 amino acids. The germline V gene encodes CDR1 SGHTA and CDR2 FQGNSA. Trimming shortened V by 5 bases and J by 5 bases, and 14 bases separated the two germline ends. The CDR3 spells CASSGGGRGDTQYF. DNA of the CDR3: TGTGCCAGCAGCGGGGGGGGCCGAGGAGATACGCAGTATTTT.

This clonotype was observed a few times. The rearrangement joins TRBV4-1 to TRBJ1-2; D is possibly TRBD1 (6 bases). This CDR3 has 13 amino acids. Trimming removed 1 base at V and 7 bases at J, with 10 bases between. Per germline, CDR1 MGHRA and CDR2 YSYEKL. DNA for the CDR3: TGCGCCAGCAGCCAAGTGGCAGGGGCTGGCTACACCTTC. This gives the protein CASSQVAGAGYTF.

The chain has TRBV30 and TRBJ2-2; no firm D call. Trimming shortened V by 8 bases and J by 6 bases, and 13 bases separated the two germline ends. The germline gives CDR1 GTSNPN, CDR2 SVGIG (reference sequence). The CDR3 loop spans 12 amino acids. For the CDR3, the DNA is TGTGCCCGCCGACAAGTTGCCGGGGAGCTGTTTTTT. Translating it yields CARRQVAGELFF.

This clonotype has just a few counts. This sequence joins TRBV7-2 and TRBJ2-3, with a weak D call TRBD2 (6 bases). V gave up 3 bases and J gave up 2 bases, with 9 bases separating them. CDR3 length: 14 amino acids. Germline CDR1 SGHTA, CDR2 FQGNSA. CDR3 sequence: CASSFGGDTDTQYF. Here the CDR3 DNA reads TGTGCCAGCAGCTTTGGAGGGGACACAGATACGCAGTATTTT.